This T cell receptor beta chain stems from a study of technical replicates of blood from a few donors. Clones were sequenced by immunoSEQ multiplex PCR, and TCRdb holds only the in-frame ones, with some missing. The sample yields around 68,000 clones, about 97% seen once. The J segment lost 10 bases and the V segment lost 9 bases, leaving 19 bases of the junction unmatched. The CDR3 length is 16 residues. From germline, CDR1 is LNHDA and CDR2 SQIVND (reference sequence). This chain links TRBV19 with TRBJ2-1; 9 nucleotides agree with TRBD2. Input material: T cells isolated from PBMCs. The TCR was taken from a human donor in good health. CDR3 sequence: CASSIGASGALGEQFF. The CDR3 region has the DNA TGTGCCAGCTCAATCGGGGCTAGCGGGGCCTTGGGGGAGCAGTTCTTC.